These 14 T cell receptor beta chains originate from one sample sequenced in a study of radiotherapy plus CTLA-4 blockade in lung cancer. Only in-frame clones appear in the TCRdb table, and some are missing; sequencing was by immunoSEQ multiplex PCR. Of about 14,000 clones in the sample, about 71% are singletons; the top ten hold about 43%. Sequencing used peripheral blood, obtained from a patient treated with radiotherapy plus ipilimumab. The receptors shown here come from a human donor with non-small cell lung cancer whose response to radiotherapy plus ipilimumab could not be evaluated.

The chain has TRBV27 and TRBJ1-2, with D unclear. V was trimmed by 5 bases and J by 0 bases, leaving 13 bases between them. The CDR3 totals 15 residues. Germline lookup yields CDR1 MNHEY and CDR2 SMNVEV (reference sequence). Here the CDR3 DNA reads TGTGCCAGCAGTACTACCCGACGGGCTAACTATGGCTACACCTTC. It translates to CASSTTRRANYGYTF.

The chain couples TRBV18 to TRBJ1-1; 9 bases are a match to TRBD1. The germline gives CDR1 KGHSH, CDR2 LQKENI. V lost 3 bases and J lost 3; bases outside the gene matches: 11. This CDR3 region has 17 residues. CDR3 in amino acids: CASSPNPGQGSHTEAFF. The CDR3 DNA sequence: TGTGCCAGCTCACCCAATCCGGGACAGGGAAGCCACACTGAAGCTTTCTTT.

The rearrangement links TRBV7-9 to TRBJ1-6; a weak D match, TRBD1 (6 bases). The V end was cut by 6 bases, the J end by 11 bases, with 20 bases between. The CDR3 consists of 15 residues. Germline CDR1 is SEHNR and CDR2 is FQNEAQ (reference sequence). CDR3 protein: CASSPETGLGPPLHF. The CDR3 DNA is TGTGCCAGCAGTCCGGAAACAGGGTTGGGCCCACCCCTCCACTTT. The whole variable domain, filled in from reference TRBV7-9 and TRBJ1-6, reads DTGVSQNPRHKITKRGQNVTFRCDPISEHNRLYWYRQTLGQGPEFLTYFQNEAQLEKSRLLSDRFSAERPKGSFSTLEIQRTEQGDSAMYLCASSPETGLGPPLHFGNGTRLTVT.

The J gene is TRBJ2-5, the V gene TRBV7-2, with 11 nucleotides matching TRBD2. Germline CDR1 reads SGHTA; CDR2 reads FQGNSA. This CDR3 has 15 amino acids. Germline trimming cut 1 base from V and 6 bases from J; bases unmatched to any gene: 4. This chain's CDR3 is CASSLVAGGPKTQYF. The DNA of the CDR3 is TGTGCCAGCAGCTTAGTAGCGGGGGGGCCGAAGACCCAGTACTTC.

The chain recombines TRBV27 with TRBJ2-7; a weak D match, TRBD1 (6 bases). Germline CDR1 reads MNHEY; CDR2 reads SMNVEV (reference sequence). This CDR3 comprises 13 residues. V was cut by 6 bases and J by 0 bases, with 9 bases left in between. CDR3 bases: TGTGCCAGCAGACGGACAGCCTCCTACGAGCAGTACTTC. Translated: CASRRTASYEQYF.

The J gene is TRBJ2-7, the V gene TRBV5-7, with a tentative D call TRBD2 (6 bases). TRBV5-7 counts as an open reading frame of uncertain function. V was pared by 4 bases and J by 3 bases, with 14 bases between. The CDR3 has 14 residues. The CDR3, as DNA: TGTGCCAGCAGCCTGCGCGGGACGGACTACGAGCAGTACTTC. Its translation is CASSLRGTDYEQYF.

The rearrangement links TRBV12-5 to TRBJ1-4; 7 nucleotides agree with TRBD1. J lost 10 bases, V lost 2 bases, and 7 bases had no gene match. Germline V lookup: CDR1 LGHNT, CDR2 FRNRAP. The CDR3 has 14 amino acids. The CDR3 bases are TGTGCTAGTGGTTTGCAGGGGGGCTCCGGAAAACTGTTTTTT. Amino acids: CASGLQGGSGKLFF.

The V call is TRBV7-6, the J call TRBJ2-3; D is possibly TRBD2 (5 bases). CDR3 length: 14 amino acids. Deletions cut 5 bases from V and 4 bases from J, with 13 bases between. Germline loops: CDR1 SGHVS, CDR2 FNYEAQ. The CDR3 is CASSAPSGADTQYF. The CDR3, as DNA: TGTGCCAGCAGCGCCCCCTCCGGGGCAGATACGCAGTATTTT.

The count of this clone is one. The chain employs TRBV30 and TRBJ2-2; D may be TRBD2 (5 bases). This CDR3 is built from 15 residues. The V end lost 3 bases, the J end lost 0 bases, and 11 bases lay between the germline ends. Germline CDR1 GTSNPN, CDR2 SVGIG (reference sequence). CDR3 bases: TGTGCCTGGAGGTTCCCCGGGACGAACACCGGGGAGCTGTTTTTT. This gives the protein CAWRFPGTNTGELFF.

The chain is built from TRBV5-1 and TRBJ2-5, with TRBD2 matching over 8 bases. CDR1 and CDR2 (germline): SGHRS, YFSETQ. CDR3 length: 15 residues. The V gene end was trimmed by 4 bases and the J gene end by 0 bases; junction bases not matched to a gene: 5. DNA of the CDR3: TGCGCCAGCAGCCCAGGACTAGCAGACCAAGAGACCCAGTACTTC. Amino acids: CASSPGLADQETQYF.

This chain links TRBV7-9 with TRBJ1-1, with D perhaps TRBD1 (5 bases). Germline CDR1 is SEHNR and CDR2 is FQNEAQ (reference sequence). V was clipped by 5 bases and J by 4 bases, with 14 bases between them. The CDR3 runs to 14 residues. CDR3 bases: TGTGCCAGCAGCCTGGACACCCCGGGCACTGAAGCTTTCTTT. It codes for CASSLDTPGTEAFF.

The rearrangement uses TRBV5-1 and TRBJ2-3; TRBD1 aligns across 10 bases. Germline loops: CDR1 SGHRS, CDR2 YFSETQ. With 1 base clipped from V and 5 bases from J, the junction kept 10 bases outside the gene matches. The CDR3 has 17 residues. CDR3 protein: CASSLSRQGAAQDTQYF. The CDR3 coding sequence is TGCGCCAGCAGCTTGTCCCGACAGGGGGCGGCACAAGATACGCAGTATTTT.

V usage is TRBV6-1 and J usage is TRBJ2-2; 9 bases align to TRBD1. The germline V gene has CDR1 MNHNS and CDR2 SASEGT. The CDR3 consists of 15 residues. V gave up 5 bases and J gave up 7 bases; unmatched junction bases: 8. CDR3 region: CASSRRDRDIGELFF. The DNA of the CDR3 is TGTGCCAGCAGTCGCCGGGACAGGGATATCGGGGAGCTGTTTTTT.

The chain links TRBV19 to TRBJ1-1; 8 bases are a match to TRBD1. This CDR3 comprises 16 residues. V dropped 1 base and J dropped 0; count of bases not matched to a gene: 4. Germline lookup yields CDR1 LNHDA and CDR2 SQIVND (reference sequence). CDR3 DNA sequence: TGTGCCAGTAGTATAGGAAGACAGGGGATGAACACTGAAGCTTTCTTT. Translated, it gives CASSIGRQGMNTEAFF.